This TCR beta chain derives from a study of shared clonotypes between healthy human individuals. A deep-level run was used for the assay. Produced via immunoSEQ multiplex PCR; TCRdb's table is partial and in-frame only. The sample carries some 2.1 million clones, less than 95% recorded once. The CDR3 totals 14 residues. CDR1 and CDR2 (germline): MGHDK, SYGVNS. Trimming left V 2 bases short and J 8 bases short, with 15 bases between. With respect to this clone: Its matching antigen is unknown.

Overall study results and limits: Among several donors, roughly 5% of naive CD4 clonotypes were found in common. Among donors, the sharing of clonotypes was expected to be influenced by sequencing depth. Against clonotypes common to all four donors, non-shared ones had lower generation probabilities.

CD45RO-negative CD8 cells positively selected for CCR7 made up the naive population, which excluded terminally differentiated effector memory CD45RA+ cells. This receptor was taken from a man in his late teens or twenties in good health. This chain uses TRBV25-1 with TRBJ1-2; D possibly corresponds to TRBD1 (5 bases). The source material was naive CD8+ T cells sorted from blood. This CDR3 reads CASSEPGISSGYTF. The CDR3, as DNA: TGTGCCAGCAGTGAACCAGGGATCTCCTCCGGCTACACCTTC.